The clone carrying this T cell receptor (beta chain) has more than one count but fewer than ten. Its antigen is currently unknown. This entry comes from a study of vaccination and CD4 T cells after COVID-19. About the research overall: Convalescent donors were composed of six males and four females, of whom two were Hispanic.

Documented treatment: roughly nine-day PBMC culture with coronavirus spike peptide pools or control peptides (ViraFEST assay). Collection of the unexposed donor's CD4+ T cells took place before the COVID-19 pandemic (2011-2018). The CDR3 is made up of 12 amino acids. The V and J ends lost 5 bases and 5 bases respectively, with 6 bases between them. The V gene's germline CDR1 is SEHNR and CDR2 FQNEAQ (reference sequence). The Oncomine TCR Beta short-read assay was applied to DNA of cultured CD4+ T cells. DNA came from CD4+ T cells after culture. MiXCR was run by TCRdb on the PCR reads, yielding one entry per CDR3 protein. This sample has 6,200 or so distinct CDR3 sequences; 33% occur once, and the top ten carry 38%.

Source material: CD4+ T cells from blood, cultured in vitro. The chain recombines TRBV7-9 with TRBJ2-2; D remains unclear. The TCR originated in a human donor in good health. The CDR3 DNA reads as TGTGCCAGCAGCCTGGAGACCGGGGAGCTGTTTTTT. Amino acid sequence: CASSLETGELFF.